These 10 T cell receptor beta chains were all obtained from the same sample, sequenced in a study of shared clonotypes between healthy human individuals. The protocol was immunoSEQ multiplex PCR, while the TCRdb copy is restricted to in-frame clones and leaves out a portion. The sample includes 2 million to 2.5 million clones, approximately 94% of them seen just once. Sequenced: naive CD4+ T cells sorted from blood. Subset specified: CD45RA+ positively selected. The source is a man aged 18 to 29 in good health.

The chain uses TRBV10-3 and TRBJ2-3, with D maybe TRBD2 (6 bases). Trimming stripped 11 bases from V and 0 bases from J, with 12 bases between. Germline assignment: CDR1 ENHRY and CDR2 SYGVKD. This CDR3 has 13 amino acids. CDR3 sequence: CASRSGSTDTQYF. In DNA form, the CDR3 reads TGTGCCTCTCGTAGCGGAAGCACAGATACGCAGTATTTT.

The J gene is TRBJ2-7, the V gene TRBV19; the match to TRBD1 covers 9 bases. The germline V gene encodes CDR1 LNHDA and CDR2 SQIVND (reference sequence). J was trimmed by 7 bases and V by 6 bases; bases with no gene match: 13. The CDR3 runs to 15 residues. The CDR3 protein is CASRPPGQGIGEQYF. Here the CDR3 DNA reads TGTGCCAGTAGACCACCGGGACAGGGAATAGGAGAGCAGTACTTC. The full variable domain, rest sourced from reference TRBV19 and TRBJ2-7, is DGGITQSPKYLFRKEGQNVTLSCEQNLNHDAMYWYRQDPGQGLRLIYYSQIVNDFQKGDIAEGYSVSREKKESFPLTVTSAQKNPTAFYLCASRPPGQGIGEQYFGPGTRLTVT.

The rearrangement uses TRBV4-1 and TRBJ2-7; 10 bases agree with TRBD2. The germline V gene has CDR1 MGHRA and CDR2 YSYEKL. V was clipped by 8 bases and J by 6 bases; unmatched bases: 10. The CDR3 has 14 residues. The CDR3 bases are TGCGCCAGCCGAGGGACTAGCGAGTTCGGCGAGCAGTACTTC. Amino acid sequence: CASRGTSEFGEQYF.

CDR3 loop: CASSIPSEGDWNTEAFF. CDR3 in DNA: TGTGCCAGTAGTATCCCAAGTGAGGGGGATTGGAACACTGAAGCTTTCTTT. This chain connects TRBV19 to TRBJ1-1; D is perhaps TRBD1 (6 bases). The CDR3 extends over 17 amino acids. Trimming shortened V by 3 bases and J by 1 base, and 18 bases separated the two germline ends. Per germline, CDR1 LNHDA and CDR2 SQIVND (reference sequence).

The chain combines TRBV7-8 with TRBJ2-5, with D possibly TRBD1 on 5 matching bases. The V end lost 3 bases, the J end lost 0 bases, and 8 bases lay between the germline ends. This CDR3 has 14 residues. Germline V CDR1 and CDR2: SGHVS, FQNEAQ. CDR3 residues: CASSFDSHQETQYF. The CDR3 region has the DNA TGTGCCAGCAGCTTCGACAGCCACCAAGAGACCCAGTACTTC.

This rearrangement joins TRBV10-3 to TRBJ1-6; 8 bases align to TRBD1. The germline CDR1 and CDR2 sequences are ENHRY and SYGVKD. V shed 3 bases, J shed 10 bases, and the junction held 5 bases outside the gene matches. The CDR3 is 14 residues long. Here the CDR3 reads CAISDDRGHSPLHF. The CDR3 DNA sequence: TGTGCCATCAGTGATGACAGGGGCCACTCACCCCTCCACTTT.

J is TRBJ1-5 and V is TRBV6-1; D unresolved. The CDR3 totals 16 residues. CDR1 and CDR2 from the germline V gene are MNHNS and SASEGT. Trimming removed 1 base from V and 0 bases from J, with 10 bases in between. CDR3 region: CASSEDGRLSNQPQHF. CDR3 in DNA: TGTGCCAGCAGTGAAGACGGCCGTCTTAGCAATCAGCCCCAGCATTTT.

The V call is TRBV5-4, the J call TRBJ2-7; 12 bases map to TRBD2. CDR1 is SGHNT, CDR2 YYREEE, per germline (reference sequence). The CDR3 is 16 residues long. V trimming: 4 bases; J trimming: 3 bases; junction bases outside the gene matches: 8. The CDR3 spells CASSPGGLAGYYEQYF. CDR3 nucleotides: TGTGCCAGCAGCCCAGGAGGACTAGCGGGATACTACGAGCAGTACTTC.

The V and J genes are TRBV28 and TRBJ2-1; D is possibly TRBD1 (6 bases). Germline V lookup: CDR1 MDHEN, CDR2 SYDVKM. The germline V and J ends were trimmed by 5 bases and 6 bases, with 14 bases remaining between them. The CDR3 totals 14 residues. DNA of the CDR3: TGTGCCAGCAGTCTGTACAGGGTGGGCAATGAGCAGTTCTTC. Protein: CASSLYRVGNEQFF.

The count of this clone is one. J is TRBJ2-3 and V is TRBV5-1, with 9 bases lining up with TRBD1. The germline gives CDR1 SGHRS, CDR2 YFSETQ. J was trimmed by 5 bases and V by 7 bases; bases with no gene match: 8. The CDR3 has 14 amino acids. For the CDR3, the DNA is TGCGCCAGCTCGACAGGGGGTATCGGAGATACGCAGTATTTT. Its protein product is CASSTGGIGDTQYF.